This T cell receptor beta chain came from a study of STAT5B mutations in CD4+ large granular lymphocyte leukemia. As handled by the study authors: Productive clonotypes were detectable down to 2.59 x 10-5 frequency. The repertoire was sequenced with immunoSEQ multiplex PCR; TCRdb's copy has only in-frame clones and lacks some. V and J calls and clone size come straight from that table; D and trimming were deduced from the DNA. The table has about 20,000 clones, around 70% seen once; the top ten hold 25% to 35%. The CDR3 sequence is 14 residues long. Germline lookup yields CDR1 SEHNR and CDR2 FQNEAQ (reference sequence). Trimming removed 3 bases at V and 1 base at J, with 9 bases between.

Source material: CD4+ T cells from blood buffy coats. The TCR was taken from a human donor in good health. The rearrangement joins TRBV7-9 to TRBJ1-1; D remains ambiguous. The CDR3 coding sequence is TGTGCCAGCAGCTTTACCCAAACGAACACTGAAGCTTTCTTT. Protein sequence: CASSFTQTNTEAFF. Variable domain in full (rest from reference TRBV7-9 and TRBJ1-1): DTGVSQNPRHKITKRGQNVTFRCDPISEHNRLYWYRQTLGQGPEFLTYFQNEAQLEKSRLLSDRFSAERPKGSFSTLEIQRTEQGDSAMYLCASSFTQTNTEAFFGQGTRLTVV.